The 12 T cell receptor beta chains reported below all come from one sample, sequenced in a study of OX40 agonist ivuxolimab in advanced cancers. Clones were read by immunoSEQ multiplex PCR, and TCRdb kept only the in-frame ones, dropping some. Seen here are 83,000 or so clones, about 81% observed once, and the top ten hold roughly 7.3%. The sample in question was CD4+ or CD8+ T cells sorted from blood, obtained in a trial of the OX40 agonist ivuxolimab. The receptors here all came from an adult with an advanced solid tumor such as melanoma, head and neck, liver or kidney cancer.

V gene TRBV7-9 combines with J gene TRBJ2-7; D is perhaps TRBD2 (6 bases). Germline assignment: CDR1 SEHNR and CDR2 FQNEAQ (reference sequence). This CDR3 comprises 14 residues. The germline V and J ends were trimmed by 1 base and 5 bases, with 12 bases remaining between them. The CDR3: CASSLGAGSNEQYF. CDR3 DNA: TGTGCCAGCAGCTTAGGAGCGGGTTCCAACGAGCAGTACTTC.

The gene calls are TRBV18 and TRBJ1-5, with TRBD1 matching over 7 bases. Germline assignment: CDR1 KGHSH and CDR2 LQKENI. The length of the CDR3 is 13 residues. V trimming: 2 bases; J trimming: 5 bases; junction bases outside the gene matches: 0. CDR3 sequence (DNA): TGTGCCAGCTCACCAGGGACAGATCAGCCCCAGCATTTT. It yields the protein CASSPGTDQPQHF.

This clone appeared once. The gene calls are TRBV30 and TRBJ1-5; D gene ambiguous. This CDR3 is built from 15 residues. CDR1 and CDR2 from the germline V gene are GTSNPN and SVGIG (reference sequence). V lost 4 bases and J 3 bases, leaving 16 bases between the germline ends. CDR3 nucleotide sequence: TGTGCCTGGAATGAGGAATTCAATTACAATCAGCCCCAGCATTTT. Encoded protein: CAWNEEFNYNQPQHF.

This rearrangement joins TRBV7-2 to TRBJ2-3, with a possible D match to TRBD2 (6 bases). Germline loops: CDR1 SGHTA, CDR2 FQGNSA. V was trimmed by 1 base and J by 0 bases, leaving 11 bases between them. The CDR3 is 16 amino acids. The CDR3: CASSLVSGTSTDTQYF. The CDR3 coding sequence is TGTGCCAGCAGCTTAGTAAGTGGGACTAGCACAGATACGCAGTATTTT. Full variable domain (rest looked up from reference TRBV7-2 and TRBJ2-3): GAGVSQSPSNKVTEKGKDVELRCDPISGHTALYWYRQSLGQGLEFLIYFQGNSAPDKSGLPSDRFSAERTGGSVSTLTIQRTQQEDSAVYLCASSLVSGTSTDTQYFGPGTRLTVL.

The chain recombines TRBV5-1 with TRBJ1-6, with D uncertain. Trimming stripped 3 bases from V and 8 bases from J, with 12 bases between. The CDR3 loop spans 14 amino acids. CDR1 SGHRS and CDR2 YFSETQ come from the germline V gene. The CDR3 loop is CASSWRGNDSPLHF. CDR3 coding DNA: TGCGCCAGCAGCTGGAGAGGGAACGATTCACCCCTCCACTTT.

The V and J genes are TRBV2 and TRBJ1-6; D remains unclear. Germline CDR1 reads SNHLY; CDR2 reads FYNNEI. Trimming removed 3 bases from V and 3 bases from J, with 9 bases in between. The CDR3 totals 15 residues. The CDR3 here is CASSDRRVYNSPLHF. Written as DNA, the CDR3 is TGTGCCAGCAGTGACAGGCGGGTCTATAATTCACCCCTCCACTTT.

The sample holds a few counts of this clone. The V call is TRBV7-9, the J call TRBJ2-1, with D tentatively TRBD1 or TRBD2 (5 bases each). V was cut by 1 base and J by 2 bases, with 9 bases left in between. Germline CDR1 is SEHNR and CDR2 is FQNEAQ (reference sequence). The CDR3 spans 15 residues. DNA of the CDR3: TGTGCCAGCAGCTTAGATCTGGGGGCCTACAATGAGCAGTTCTTC. Amino acid sequence: CASSLDLGAYNEQFF. Full variable domain (remainder filled in from reference TRBV7-9 and TRBJ2-1): DTGVSQNPRHKITKRGQNVTFRCDPISEHNRLYWYRQTLGQGPEFLTYFQNEAQLEKSRLLSDRFSAERPKGSFSTLEIQRTEQGDSAMYLCASSLDLGAYNEQFFGPGTRLTVL.

This chain connects TRBV7-9 to TRBJ2-7; D may be TRBD2 (6 bases). The germline V and J ends were trimmed by 4 bases and 11 bases, with 18 bases remaining between them. The CDR3 extends over 13 amino acids. Germline V CDR1 and CDR2: SEHNR, FQNEAQ (reference sequence). The CDR3 spells CASSSGVEFREYF. As DNA, the CDR3 is TGTGCCAGCAGCTCGGGGGTGGAGTTCAGGGAGTACTTC.

This clone was found a few times. The chain joins TRBV10-1 to TRBJ1-4; D remains ambiguous. With 6 bases removed from V and 5 bases from J, the gap between germline ends came to 10 bases. The CDR3 is made up of 13 amino acids. Germline CDR1 and CDR2: WNHNN and SYGVQD (reference sequence). The CDR3 reads CASSRTLNEKLFF. CDR3 DNA: TGCGCCAGCAGCAGGACCTTGAATGAAAAACTGTTTTTT.

V gene TRBV19 combines with J gene TRBJ1-2; TRBD1 might be the D (5 bases). Trimming shortened V by 3 bases and J by 2 bases, and 10 bases separated the two germline ends. This CDR3 contains 14 residues. The germline V gene encodes CDR1 LNHDA and CDR2 SQIVND (reference sequence). CDR3 protein: CASSMSGGNYGYTF. CDR3 coding DNA: TGTGCCAGTAGTATGTCGGGGGGGAACTATGGCTACACCTTC.

The genes are TRBV9 and TRBJ2-7; TRBD2 matches at 8 bases. Germline V gene sequence: CDR1 SGDLS, CDR2 YYNGEE. CDR3 length: 15 residues. The junction had 6 bases not matched to a gene; V was cut back by 4 bases and J by 0 bases. In nucleotides, the CDR3 is TGTGCCAGCAGCCCGGGGGGGACTACCTCCTACGAGCAGTACTTC. It codes for CASSPGGTTSYEQYF.

The CDR3 sequence is CASSLRGRSPTGELFF. The CDR3 DNA reads TGTGCCAGCAGCTTAAGGGGGAGGAGCCCGACCGGGGAGCTGTTTTTT. J is TRBJ2-2 and V is TRBV7-3; perhaps TRBD2 as D (6 bases). Germline CDR1 reads SGHTA; CDR2 reads FQGTGA. Trimming stripped 1 base from V and 5 bases from J, with 14 bases between. The CDR3 spans 16 residues.